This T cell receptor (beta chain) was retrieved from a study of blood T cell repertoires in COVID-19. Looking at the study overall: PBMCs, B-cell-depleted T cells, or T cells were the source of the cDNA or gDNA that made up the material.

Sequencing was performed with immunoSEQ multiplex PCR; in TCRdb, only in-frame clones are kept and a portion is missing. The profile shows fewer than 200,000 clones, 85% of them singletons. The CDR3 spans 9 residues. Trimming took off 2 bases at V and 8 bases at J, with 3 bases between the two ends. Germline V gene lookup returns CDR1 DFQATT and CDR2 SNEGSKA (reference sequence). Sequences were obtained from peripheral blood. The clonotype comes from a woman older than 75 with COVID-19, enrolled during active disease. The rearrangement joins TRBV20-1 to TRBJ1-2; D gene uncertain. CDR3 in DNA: TGCAGTGCTAGACCGGGCTACACCTTC. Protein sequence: CSARPGYTF.